This passage covers 6 T cell receptor beta chains from one sample sequenced in a study of blood T cell repertoires in COVID-19. The protocol was immunoSEQ multiplex PCR, while the TCRdb copy is restricted to in-frame clones and leaves out a portion. The sample holds about 390,000 clones, approximately 90% seen once. What was sequenced was PBMCs or T cells enriched from blood (not recorded which). The receptors stem from a woman in her forties or fifties who had recovered from COVID-19.

The V gene is TRBV27, the J gene TRBJ2-2; 8 bases line up with TRBD2. CDR1 MNHEY and CDR2 SMNVEV come from the germline V gene (reference sequence). The CDR3 spans 14 residues. V lost 4 bases, J lost 6 bases, and 4 bases stayed unmatched. The CDR3 spells CASSWSGGSGELFF. The CDR3 nucleotides read TGTGCCAGCAGTTGGAGCGGGGGATCCGGGGAGCTGTTTTTT.

The chain employs TRBV5-1 and TRBJ1-4; TRBD1 is a possible D gene (6 bases). Trimming stripped 2 bases from V and 8 bases from J, with 19 bases between. The germline V gene encodes CDR1 SGHRS and CDR2 YFSETQ. The CDR3 sequence is 16 residues long. For the CDR3, the DNA is TGCGCCAGCAGCTTATCGAGCGGGGGGCGCGGGGAAAAACTGTTTTTT. Protein product: CASSLSSGGRGEKLFF.

This chain connects TRBV3-1 (or the pseudogene TRBV3-2) to TRBJ1-6; D perhaps matches TRBD1 (5 bases). Between the trimmed V and J ends, which lost 5 bases and 8 bases, there was a span of 13 bases. In germline, CDR1 is LGHDT, CDR2 YNNKEL (reference sequence). This CDR3 contains 14 residues. The CDR3: CASSAGSGDSPLHF. CDR3 DNA sequence: TGTGCCAGCAGCGCAGGGTCCGGTGATTCACCCCTCCACTTT.

In this sample, this clone turned up a few times. The V gene is TRBV27, the J gene TRBJ1-6; the match to TRBD1 covers 8 bases. The CDR3 runs 16 residues. With 7 bases clipped from V and 10 bases from J, the junction kept 15 bases outside the gene matches. CDR1 MNHEY and CDR2 SMNVEV come from the germline V gene (reference sequence). CDR3 nucleotides: TGTGCCAGCAACTCTCCCAGCCAGGGGGCAAGATCACCCCTCCACTTT. It translates to CASNSPSQGARSPLHF.

The rearrangement joins TRBV27 to TRBJ1-1; the match to TRBD1 covers 8 bases. CDR3 length: 14 amino acids. In germline, CDR1 is MNHEY, CDR2 SMNVEV (reference sequence). V gave up 4 bases and J gave up 4 bases; unmatched junction bases: 5. In DNA form, the CDR3 reads TGTGCCAGCAGTTACCAGGGGGCTTTCACTGAAGCTTTCTTT. The encoded protein is CASSYQGAFTEAFF.

This rearrangement joins TRBV19 to TRBJ1-6; a possible D gene is TRBD1 (6 bases). The V gene lost 4 bases and the J gene lost 5 bases, with 6 bases spanning the gap. This CDR3 region has 13 residues. The germline CDR1 and CDR2 sequences are LNHDA and SQIVND (reference sequence). DNA for the CDR3: TGTGCCAGTAGTAGACAGGATAATTCACCCCTCCACTTT. As protein: CASSRQDNSPLHF.